This T cell receptor (beta chain) is from a study of identical twins. Study-level points and caveats: Out-of-frame alpha sequences common to twins exhibited a surplus of low generation probability. There was more out-of-frame TCR alpha sharing in monozygotic twins than models estimated.

Trimming cost V 6 bases and J 3 bases, with 14 bases left between them. The V gene's germline CDR1 is DFQATT and CDR2 SNEGSKA (reference sequence). The CDR3 length is 13 residues. As concerns this clonotype: Its target is not known.

In TCRdb, the 5' RACE reads were re-called with MiXCR into one record per CDR3 protein. Altogether roughly 720,000 distinct CDR3 sequences are present, roughly 20% being singletons, with the ten largest covering 13%. These data also featured in a second study, about T cells expressing NK-cell markers.

J is TRBJ1-2 and V is TRBV20-1; TRBD1 is a possible D gene (5 bases). This sequence was found in a woman younger than 30 in good health. Sequencing was performed on PBMCs. CDR3 coding DNA: TGCAGTGCAAGGGAGGGGATCCACTATGGCTACACCTTC. Protein product: CSAREGIHYGYTF.